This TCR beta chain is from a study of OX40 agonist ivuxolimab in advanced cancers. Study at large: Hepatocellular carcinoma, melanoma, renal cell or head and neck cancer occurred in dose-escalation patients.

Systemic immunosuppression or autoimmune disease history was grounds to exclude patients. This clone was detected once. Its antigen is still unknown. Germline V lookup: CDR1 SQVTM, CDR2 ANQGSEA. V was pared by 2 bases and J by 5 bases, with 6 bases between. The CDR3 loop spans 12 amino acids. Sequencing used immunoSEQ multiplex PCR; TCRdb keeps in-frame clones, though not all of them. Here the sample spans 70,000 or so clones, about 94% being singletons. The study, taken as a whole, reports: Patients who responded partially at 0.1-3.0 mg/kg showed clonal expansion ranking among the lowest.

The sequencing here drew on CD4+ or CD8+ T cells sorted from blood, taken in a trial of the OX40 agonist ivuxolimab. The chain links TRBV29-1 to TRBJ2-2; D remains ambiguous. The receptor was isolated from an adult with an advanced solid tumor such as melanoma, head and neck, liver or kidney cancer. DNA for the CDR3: TGCAGCGTTGAATTTGTAACCGGGGAGCTGTTTTTT. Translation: CSVEFVTGELFF.